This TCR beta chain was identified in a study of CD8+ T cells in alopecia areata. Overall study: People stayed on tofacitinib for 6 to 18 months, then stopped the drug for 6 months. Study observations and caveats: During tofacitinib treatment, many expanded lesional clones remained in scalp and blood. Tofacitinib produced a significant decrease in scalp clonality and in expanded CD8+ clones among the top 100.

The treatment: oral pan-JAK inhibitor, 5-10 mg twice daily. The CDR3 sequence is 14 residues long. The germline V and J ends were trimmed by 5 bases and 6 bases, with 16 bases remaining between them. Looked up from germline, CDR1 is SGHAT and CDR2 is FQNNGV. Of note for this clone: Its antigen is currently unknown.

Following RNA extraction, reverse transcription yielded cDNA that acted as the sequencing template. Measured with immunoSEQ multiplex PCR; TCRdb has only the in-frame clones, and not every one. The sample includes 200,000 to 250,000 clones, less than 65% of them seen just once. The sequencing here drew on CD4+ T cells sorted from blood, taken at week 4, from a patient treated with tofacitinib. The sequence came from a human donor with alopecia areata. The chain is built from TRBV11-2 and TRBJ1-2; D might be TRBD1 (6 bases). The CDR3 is CASSAQGGLNGYTF. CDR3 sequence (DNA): TGTGCCAGCAGCGCACAAGGGGGGTTAAATGGCTACACCTTC. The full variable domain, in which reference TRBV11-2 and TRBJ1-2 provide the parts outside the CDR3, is EAGVAQSPRYKIIEKRQSVAFWCNPISGHATLYWYQQILGQGPKLLIQFQNNGVVDDSQLPKDRFSAERLKGVDSTLKIQPAKLEDSAVYLCASSAQGGLNGYTFGSGTRLTVV.